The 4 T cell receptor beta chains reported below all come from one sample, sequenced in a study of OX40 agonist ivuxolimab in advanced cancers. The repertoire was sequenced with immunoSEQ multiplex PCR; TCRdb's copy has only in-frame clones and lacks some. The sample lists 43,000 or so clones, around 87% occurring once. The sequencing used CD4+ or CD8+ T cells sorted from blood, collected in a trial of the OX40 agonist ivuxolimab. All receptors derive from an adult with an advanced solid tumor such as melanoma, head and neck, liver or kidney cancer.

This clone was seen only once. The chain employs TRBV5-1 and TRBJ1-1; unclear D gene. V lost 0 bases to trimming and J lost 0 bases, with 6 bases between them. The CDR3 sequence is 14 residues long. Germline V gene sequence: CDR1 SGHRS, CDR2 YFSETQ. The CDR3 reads CASSLEAMNTEAFF. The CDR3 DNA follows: TGCGCCAGCAGCTTGGAAGCGATGAACACTGAAGCTTTCTTT.

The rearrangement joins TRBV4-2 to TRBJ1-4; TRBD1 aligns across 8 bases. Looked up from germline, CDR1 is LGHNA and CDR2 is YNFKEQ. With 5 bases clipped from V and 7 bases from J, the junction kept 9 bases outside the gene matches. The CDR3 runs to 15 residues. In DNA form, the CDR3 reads TGTGCCAGCAGCTTGGGACAGGTCTCTGGTGAAAAACTGTTTTTT. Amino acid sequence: CASSLGQVSGEKLFF.

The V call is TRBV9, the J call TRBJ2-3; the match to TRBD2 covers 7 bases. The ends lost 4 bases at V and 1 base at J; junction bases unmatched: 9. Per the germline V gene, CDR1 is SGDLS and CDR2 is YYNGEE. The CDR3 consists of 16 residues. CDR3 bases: TGTGCCAGCAGCCGTTTCGCGGCGGGAGGCACAGATACGCAGTATTTT. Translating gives CASSRFAAGGTDTQYF.

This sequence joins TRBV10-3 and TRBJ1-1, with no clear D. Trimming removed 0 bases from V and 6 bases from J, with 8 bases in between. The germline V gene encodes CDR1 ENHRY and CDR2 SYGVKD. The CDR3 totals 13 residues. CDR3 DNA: TGTGCCATCAGTGAGTCAGGTCGGCCTGAAGCTTTCTTT. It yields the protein CAISESGRPEAFF.